The 29 T cell receptor beta chains given below trace back to one sample, sequenced in a study of shared clonotypes between healthy human individuals. The protocol was immunoSEQ multiplex PCR, while the TCRdb copy is restricted to in-frame clones and leaves out a portion. This table has about 2 million clones, around 96% appearing once. Selected positively for CCR7 and CD45RO-negative, naive CD8 cells excluded terminally differentiated effector memory CD45RA+ cells. Sequenced: naive CD8+ T cells sorted from blood. These receptors were collected from a man aged 18 to 29 in good health.

This sequence joins TRBV4-1 and TRBJ2-1; 7 bases are a match to TRBD1. The V segment lost 2 bases and the J segment 6 bases; nucleotides outside the gene matches: 1. This CDR3 contains 13 residues. Germline V gene sequence: CDR1 MGHRA, CDR2 YSYEKL. The CDR3 sequence: CASSQTGVNEQFF. CDR3 nucleotides: TGCGCCAGCAGCCAAACAGGGGTCAATGAGCAGTTCTTC.

In this sample, this clone turned up a few times. This sample also contains other DNA sequences that code for the same CDR3. The gene calls are TRBV6-5 and TRBJ2-2; D is ambiguous. CDR1 is MNHEY, CDR2 SVGAGI, per germline. The V gene lost 2 bases and the J gene lost 4 bases, with 2 bases spanning the gap. This CDR3 is 12 amino acids long. For the CDR3, the DNA is TGTGCCAGCAGTTACCGCACCGGGGAGCTGTTTTTT. Its translation is CASSYRTGELFF.

The rearrangement uses TRBV4-1 and TRBJ1-6, with a possible D match to TRBD1 (5 bases). Germline-derived CDR1 and CDR2 are MGHRA and YSYEKL. The CDR3 loop spans 18 amino acids. The V and J ends lost 0 bases and 7 bases respectively, with 19 bases between them. CDR3 in amino acids: CASSQDIFWSGVNSPLHF. The CDR3 DNA reads TGCGCCAGCAGCCAAGATATATTTTGGTCGGGGGTAAATTCACCCCTCCACTTT.

This chain links TRBV27 with TRBJ2-3, with 12 bases fitting TRBD2. CDR3 size: 17 residues. The trim removed 3 bases at V and 5 bases at J, leaving 9 bases unmatched. Germline-derived CDR1 and CDR2 are MNHEY and SMNVEV (reference sequence). Here the CDR3 DNA reads TGTGCCAGCAGTTTCCGAAGACTAGCGGGAGTGGAAGATACGCAGTATTTT. Translating gives CASSFRRLAGVEDTQYF.

The gene calls are TRBV14 and TRBJ1-1; maybe TRBD1 (5 bases). Germline CDR1 SGHDN, CDR2 FVKESK. The CDR3 extends over 14 amino acids. Trimming pared 6 bases from V and 8 bases from J, leaving 19 bases between. This CDR3 reads CASRRRDDLPEAFF. The CDR3 DNA reads TGTGCCAGCAGACGCCGGGACGACCTACCCGAAGCTTTCTTT.

The rearrangement joins TRBV13 to TRBJ1-3; D gene unclear. V lost 5 bases to trimming and J lost 4 bases, with 18 bases between them. The CDR3 has 16 residues. The germline V gene has CDR1 PRHDT and CDR2 FYEKMQ (reference sequence). CDR3 nucleotides: TGTGCCAGCAGCGGAACTAGTAGTCCTGAAGGAAACACCATATATTTT. Its protein product is CASSGTSSPEGNTIYF.

As to this clone: Other DNA sequences in the same sample also yield this CDR3. The DNA of the CDR3 is TGTGCCAGCAGCTGGGGACAGGGAACCTACGAGCAGTACTTC. It translates to CASSWGQGTYEQYF. The V and J genes are TRBV5-6 and TRBJ2-7, with TRBD1 matching 9 bases. The germline gives CDR1 SGHDT, CDR2 YYEEEE. There are 14 residues in the CDR3. V was clipped by 3 bases and J by 2 bases; unmatched bases: 3.

This clone has a single count. J is TRBJ1-2 and V is TRBV6-6, with D possibly being TRBD1 (6 bases). Germline values: CDR1 MNHNY, CDR2 SVGAGI (reference sequence). There are 14 residues in the CDR3. Trimming cost V 0 bases and J 6 bases, with 11 bases left between them. This chain's CDR3 is CASSYSGAGDGYTF. The CDR3, as DNA: TGTGCCAGCAGTTACTCGGGGGCAGGGGATGGCTACACCTTC.

The sample holds one count of this clone. The chain employs TRBV7-2 and TRBJ2-2, with D possibly being TRBD2 (5 bases). Germline V gives CDR1 SGHTA, CDR2 FQGNSA. CDR3 size: 14 residues. Trimming removed 4 bases from V and 7 bases from J, with 13 bases in between. This CDR3 reads CASSSFDGVGELFF. The CDR3 region has the DNA TGTGCCAGCAGCTCCTTCGACGGGGTCGGGGAGCTGTTTTTT.

J is TRBJ2-7 and V is TRBV6-5; TRBD1 is a possible D gene (5 bases). Trimming left V 5 bases short and J 3 bases short, with 11 bases between. The CDR3 length is 13 residues. Germline V gene sequence: CDR1 MNHEY, CDR2 SVGAGI. CDR3 bases: TGTGCCAGCAGTCAGGGATTCCTCTACGAGCAGTACTTC. Translation: CASSQGFLYEQYF.

This chain uses TRBV5-6 with TRBJ2-5; TRBD2 aligns across 8 bases. This CDR3 has 13 amino acids. V lost 2 bases and J lost 5; bases outside the gene matches: 2. Germline V gene sequence: CDR1 SGHDT, CDR2 YYEEEE. CDR3: CASSFGGDETQYF. The DNA of the CDR3 is TGTGCCAGCAGCTTCGGGGGGGATGAGACCCAGTACTTC.

This clone has only one observation. The rearrangement joins TRBV9 to TRBJ2-1, with 8 bases fitting TRBD2. The V gene's germline CDR1 is SGDLS and CDR2 YYNGEE. Trimming at V came to 3 bases and at J to 4 bases, leaving 9 bases not matched to a gene. This CDR3 spans 16 amino acids. In DNA, the CDR3 is TGTGCCAGCAGCGGATCCGGGACTAGAGCTTACAATGAGCAGTTCTTC. The encoded protein is CASSGSGTRAYNEQFF.

The chain is built from TRBV6-5 and TRBJ2-3; 8 bases map to TRBD2. Per germline, CDR1 MNHEY and CDR2 SVGAGI. The trim removed 3 bases at V and 0 bases at J, leaving 5 bases unmatched. CDR3 length: 16 amino acids. In DNA form, the CDR3 reads TGTGCCAGCAGTTATCGGGGCGGGAGGAGCACAGATACGCAGTATTTT. It yields the protein CASSYRGGRSTDTQYF.

The chain recombines TRBV7-6 with TRBJ2-2; D unclear. The V end was cut by 7 bases, the J end by 7 bases, with 16 bases between. There are 14 residues in the CDR3. Germline loops: CDR1 SGHVS, CDR2 FNYEAQ. The CDR3: CASTQTYGIGELFF. The CDR3 DNA is TGTGCCAGCACCCAAACCTATGGTATCGGGGAGCTGTTTTTT. The variable domain in full, completed from reference TRBV7-6 and TRBJ2-2, reads GAGVSQSPRYKVTKRGQDVALRCDPISGHVSLYWYRQALGQGPEFLTYFNYEAQQDKSGLPNDRFSAERPEGSISTLTIQRTEQRDSAMYRCASTQTYGIGELFFGEGSRLTVL.

The chain carries TRBV19 and TRBJ1-2; TRBD1 is a possible D gene (5 bases). CDR3 length equals 15 residues. V lost 0 bases and J 8 bases, leaving 16 bases between the germline ends. Germline V gives CDR1 LNHDA, CDR2 SQIVND (reference sequence). CDR3 sequence: CASSIDIGGLGGYTF. The CDR3 DNA reads TGTGCCAGTAGTATAGATATCGGGGGTCTGGGCGGCTACACCTTC.

V gene TRBV7-2 combines with J gene TRBJ2-7; 9 bases are a match to TRBD1. This CDR3 contains 16 residues. The V segment lost 1 base and the J segment 3 bases; nucleotides outside the gene matches: 7. Germline V lookup: CDR1 SGHTA, CDR2 FQGNSA. The CDR3 region is CASSLGTGGFIYEQYF. CDR3 nucleotide sequence: TGTGCCAGCAGCTTAGGAACAGGGGGCTTCATCTACGAGCAGTACTTC.

V usage is TRBV29-1 and J usage is TRBJ2-3; D tentatively reads TRBD1 or TRBD2 (6 bases each). V was trimmed by 0 bases and J by 5 bases, leaving 15 bases between them. This CDR3 is 15 amino acids long. Germline-derived CDR1 and CDR2 are SQVTM and ANQGSEA. The chain's CDR3 is CSVEDIQGLRDTQYF. DNA of the CDR3: TGCAGCGTTGAAGATATACAGGGACTCCGAGATACGCAGTATTTT.

The chain links TRBV4-1 to TRBJ2-2; no clear D. Germline CDR1 is MGHRA and CDR2 is YSYEKL. V lost 3 bases and J lost 14, with 16 bases in between. The CDR3 loop spans 13 amino acids. The CDR3 DNA reads as TGCGCCAGCAGCCATGCCCCCAGCCCCCCCCTGTTTTTT. Translation gives CASSHAPSPPLFF.

Comments on this clone: This sample includes further DNA sequences coding for the same CDR3. The chain links TRBV7-8 to TRBJ2-7; the D gene is possibly TRBD2 (5 bases). Germline CDR1 reads SGHVS; CDR2 reads FQNEAQ. The CDR3 has 13 amino acids. Trimming pared 1 base from V and 4 bases from J, leaving 8 bases between. This chain's CDR3 is CASSLGRTYEQYF. The CDR3 nucleotides are TGTGCCAGCAGCTTAGGAAGGACTTACGAGCAGTACTTC. The whole variable domain, remainder taken from reference TRBV7-8 and TRBJ2-7, is GAGVSQSPRYKVAKRGQDVALRCDPISGHVSLFWYQQALGQGPEFLTYFQNEAQLDKSGLPSDRFFAERPEGSVSTLKIQRTQQEDSAVYLCASSLGRTYEQYFGPGTRLTVT.

This clone was seen a single time. At one end, the junction sequence differs from germline, possibly due to a read error. The rearrangement links TRBV29-1 to TRBJ1-2; D is perhaps TRBD1 (5 bases). The CDR3 length is 12 residues. Germline loops: CDR1 SQVTM, CDR2 ANQGSEA. The DNA of the CDR3 is TGCAGCGTTGCAGGGCCTCTCTTTGGCTACATCTTC. Encoded protein: CSVAGPLFGYIF.

The V and J genes are TRBV10-1 and TRBJ2-1; TRBD1 matches 7 bases. The trim removed 3 bases at V and 2 bases at J, leaving 7 bases unmatched. This CDR3 comprises 16 residues. Germline V gene sequence: CDR1 WNHNN, CDR2 SYGVQD (reference sequence). The CDR3 DNA follows: TGCGCCAGCAGTGAAAAACAGGGGTGGACCTACAATGAGCAGTTCTTC. The encoded protein is CASSEKQGWTYNEQFF.

This clone was counted only a few times. V usage is TRBV27 and J usage is TRBJ1-4; weak D call: TRBD1 (6 bases). Trimming removed 2 bases from V and 4 bases from J, with 11 bases in between. CDR3 length: 15 amino acids. CDR1 and CDR2 (germline): MNHEY, SMNVEV (reference sequence). CDR3 DNA: TGTGCCAGCAGTTTAAGGGGACACCTTAATGAAAAACTGTTTTTT. Its translation: CASSLRGHLNEKLFF.

This rearrangement joins TRBV5-4 to TRBJ1-3; D gene ambiguous. The CDR3 has 16 residues. Deletions cut 3 bases from V and 2 bases from J, with 15 bases between. CDR1 SGHNT and CDR2 YYREEE come from the germline V gene (reference sequence). CDR3 protein: CASSSQMEKAGNTIYF. The CDR3 DNA follows: TGTGCCAGCAGCTCCCAAATGGAGAAAGCTGGAAACACCATATATTTT.

The gene calls are TRBV7-9 and TRBJ2-2; TRBD2 aligns across 11 bases. The V gene end was trimmed by 3 bases and the J gene end by 5 bases; junction bases not matched to a gene: 8. This CDR3 comprises 17 residues. Per germline, CDR1 SEHNR and CDR2 FQNEAQ (reference sequence). The CDR3 sequence is CASSFLTSGEGTGELFF. CDR3 coding DNA: TGTGCCAGCAGCTTCCTGACTAGCGGGGAAGGTACCGGGGAGCTGTTTTTT.

This chain uses TRBV28 with TRBJ2-7; TRBD1 aligns across 10 bases. J lost 0 bases, V lost 8 bases, and 4 bases had no gene match. There are 14 residues in the CDR3. The germline V gene has CDR1 MDHEN and CDR2 SYDVKM. DNA of the CDR3: TGTGCCAGCTGTCGGACAGGGGGCTCCTACGAGCAGTACTTC. This sequence encodes CASCRTGGSYEQYF.

The chain carries TRBV6-6 and TRBJ1-2, with D tentatively TRBD1 (6 bases). Germline V lookup: CDR1 MNHNY, CDR2 SVGAGI (reference sequence). The CDR3 extends over 15 amino acids. The ends were cut back, 0 bases at V and 3 bases at J, with 11 bases in the middle. CDR3 bases: TGTGCCAGCAGTTACTCGACGGGACAATACTATGGCTACACCTTC. It encodes CASSYSTGQYYGYTF.

This chain joins TRBV7-2 and TRBJ2-5, with 9 bases identical to TRBD2. CDR1 SGHTA and CDR2 FQGNSA come from the germline V gene. The CDR3 has 15 amino acids. After removal of 10 bases from V and 5 bases from J, the junction contained 14 bases not matched to a gene. The CDR3 spells CATLPGTSYWETQYF. CDR3 in DNA: TGTGCCACCTTACCCGGGACTAGCTATTGGGAGACCCAGTACTTC.

Remarks on this clone: Other DNA sequences of this sample code for an identical CDR3. This chain joins TRBV30 and TRBJ2-7; D may match TRBD1 or TRBD2 (6 bases each). CDR3 length: 12 residues. Germline V gene data show CDR1 as GTSNPN and CDR2 as SVGIG (reference sequence). V was cut by 1 base and J by 7 bases, with 11 bases left in between. The CDR3, as DNA: TGTGCCTGGAGTGGACAGGCGGGGGAGCAGTACTTC. This translates into CAWSGQAGEQYF.

The genes are TRBV6-1 and TRBJ1-2; tentatively, D is TRBD1 (5 bases). The length of the CDR3 is 14 residues. V was clipped by 3 bases and J by 5 bases, with 13 bases between them. Germline V CDR1 and CDR2: MNHNS, SASEGT. The CDR3 reads CASSETDRTYGYTF. CDR3 bases: TGTGCCAGCAGTGAGACTGACAGAACTTATGGCTACACCTTC.